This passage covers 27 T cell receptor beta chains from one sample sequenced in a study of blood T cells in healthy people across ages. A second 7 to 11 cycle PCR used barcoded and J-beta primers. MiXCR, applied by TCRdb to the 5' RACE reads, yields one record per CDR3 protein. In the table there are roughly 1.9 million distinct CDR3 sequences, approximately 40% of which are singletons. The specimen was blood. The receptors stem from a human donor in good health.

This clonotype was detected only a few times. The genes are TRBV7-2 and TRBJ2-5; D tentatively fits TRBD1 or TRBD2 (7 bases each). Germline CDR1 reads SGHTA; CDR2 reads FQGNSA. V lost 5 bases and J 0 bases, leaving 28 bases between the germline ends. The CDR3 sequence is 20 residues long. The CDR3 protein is CASSPEILTGEGMYQETQYF. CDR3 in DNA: TGTGCCAGCAGCCCGGAAATACTAACAGGGGAGGGGATGTACCAAGAGACCCAGTACTTC.

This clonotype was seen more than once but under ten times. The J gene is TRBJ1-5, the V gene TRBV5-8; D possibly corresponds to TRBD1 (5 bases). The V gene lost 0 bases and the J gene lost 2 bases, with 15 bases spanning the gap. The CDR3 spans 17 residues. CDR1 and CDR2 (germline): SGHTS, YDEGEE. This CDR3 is CASSLEAAGRGNQPQHF. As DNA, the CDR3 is TGTGCCAGCAGCTTGGAGGCGGCAGGGCGGGGCAATCAGCCCCAGCATTTT.

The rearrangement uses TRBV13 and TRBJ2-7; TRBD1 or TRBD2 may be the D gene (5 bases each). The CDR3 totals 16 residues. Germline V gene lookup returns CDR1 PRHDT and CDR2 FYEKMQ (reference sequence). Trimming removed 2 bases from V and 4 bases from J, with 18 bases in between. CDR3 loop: CASSLNSGPRRYEQYF. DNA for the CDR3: TGTGCCAGCAGCTTAAATTCGGGACCCAGGCGTTACGAGCAGTACTTC.

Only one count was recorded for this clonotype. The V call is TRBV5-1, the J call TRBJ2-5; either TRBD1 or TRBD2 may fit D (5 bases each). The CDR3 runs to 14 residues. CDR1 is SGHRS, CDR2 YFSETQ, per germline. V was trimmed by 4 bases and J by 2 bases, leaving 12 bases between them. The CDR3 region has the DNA TGCGCCAGCAGCCTACGGGACGGACAAGAGACCCAGTACTTC. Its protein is CASSLRDGQETQYF. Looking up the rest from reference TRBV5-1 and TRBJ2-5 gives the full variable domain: KAGVTQTPRYLIKTRGQQVTLSCSPISGHRSVSWYQQTPGQGLQFLFEYFSETQRNKGNFPGRFSGRQFSNSRSEMNVSTLELGDSALYLCASSLRDGQETQYFGPGTRLLVL.

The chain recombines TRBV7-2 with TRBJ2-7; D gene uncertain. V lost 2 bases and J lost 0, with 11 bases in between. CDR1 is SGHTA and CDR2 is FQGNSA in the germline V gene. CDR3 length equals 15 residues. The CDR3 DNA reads TGTGCCAGCAGCTTAAAAGGCGGTTCCTCCTACGAGCAGTACTTC. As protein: CASSLKGGSSYEQYF. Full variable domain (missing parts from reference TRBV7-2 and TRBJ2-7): GAGVSQSPSNKVTEKGKDVELRCDPISGHTALYWYRQSLGQGLEFLIYFQGNSAPDKSGLPSDRFSAERTGGSVSTLTIQRTQQEDSAVYLCASSLKGGSSYEQYFGPGTRLTVT.

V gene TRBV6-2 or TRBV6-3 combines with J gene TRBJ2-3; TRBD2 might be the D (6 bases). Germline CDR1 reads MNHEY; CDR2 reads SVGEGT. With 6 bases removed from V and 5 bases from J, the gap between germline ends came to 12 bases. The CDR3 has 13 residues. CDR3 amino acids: CASSPLRGDTQYF. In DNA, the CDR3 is TGTGCCAGCAGCCCCCTGCGGGGAGATACGCAGTATTTT.

The CDR3 bases are TGTGCCAGCAGTTACTCTGCCGTTTATAGCAATCAGCCCCAGCATTTT. Amino acid sequence: CASSYSAVYSNQPQHF. The J gene is TRBJ1-5, the V gene TRBV6-2 or TRBV6-3; D is unclear. The CDR3 is 16 residues long. CDR1 and CDR2 from the germline V gene are MNHEY and SVGEGT. The germline V and J ends were trimmed by 0 bases and 0 bases, with 9 bases remaining between them.

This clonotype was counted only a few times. The CDR3 loop reads CSVGDRNAYEQYF. CDR3 sequence (DNA): TGCAGCGTTGGGGACAGGAATGCCTACGAGCAGTACTTC. This chain joins TRBV29-1 and TRBJ2-7; 8 nucleotides match TRBD1. Germline V gene sequence: CDR1 SQVTM, CDR2 ANQGSEA. There are 13 residues in the CDR3. The trim removed 4 bases at V and 2 bases at J, leaving 4 bases unmatched.

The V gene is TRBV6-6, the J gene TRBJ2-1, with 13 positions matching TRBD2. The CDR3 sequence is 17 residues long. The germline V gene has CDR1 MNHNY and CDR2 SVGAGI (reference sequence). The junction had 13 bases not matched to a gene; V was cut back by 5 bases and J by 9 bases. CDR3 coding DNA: TGTGCCAGCAGTCCCCCCGAGGGACTAGCGGGGATGGGTGAGCAGTTCTTC. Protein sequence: CASSPPEGLAGMGEQFF.

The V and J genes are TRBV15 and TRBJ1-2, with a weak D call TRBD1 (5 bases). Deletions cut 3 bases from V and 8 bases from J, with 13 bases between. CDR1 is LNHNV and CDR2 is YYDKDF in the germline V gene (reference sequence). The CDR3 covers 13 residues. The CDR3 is CATSRYGTAGYTF. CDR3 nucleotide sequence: TGTGCCACCAGCAGGTATGGGACGGCGGGCTACACCTTC. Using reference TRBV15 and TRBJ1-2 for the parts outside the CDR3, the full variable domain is DAMVIQNPRYQVTQFGKPVTLSCSQTLNHNVMYWYQQKSSQAPKLLFHYYDKDFNNEADTPDNFQSRRPNTSFCFLDIRSPGLGDTAMYLCATSRYGTAGYTFGSGTRLTVV.

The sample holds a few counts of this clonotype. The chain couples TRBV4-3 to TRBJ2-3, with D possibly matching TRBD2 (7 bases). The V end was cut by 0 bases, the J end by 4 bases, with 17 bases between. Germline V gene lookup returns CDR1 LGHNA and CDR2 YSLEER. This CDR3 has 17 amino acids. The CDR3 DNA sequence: TGCGCCAGCAGCCAAGATCTGAGGGGGGGCCCCCCAGATACGCAGTATTTT. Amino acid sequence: CASSQDLRGGPPDTQYF.

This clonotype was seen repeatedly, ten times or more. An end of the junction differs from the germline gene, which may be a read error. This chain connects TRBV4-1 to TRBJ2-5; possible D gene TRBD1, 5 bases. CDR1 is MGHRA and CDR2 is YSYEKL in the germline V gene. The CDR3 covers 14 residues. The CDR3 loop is CASSQEQGRETQYF. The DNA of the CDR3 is TGTGCCAGCAGCCAAGAGCAGGGAAGAGAGACCCAGTACTTC.

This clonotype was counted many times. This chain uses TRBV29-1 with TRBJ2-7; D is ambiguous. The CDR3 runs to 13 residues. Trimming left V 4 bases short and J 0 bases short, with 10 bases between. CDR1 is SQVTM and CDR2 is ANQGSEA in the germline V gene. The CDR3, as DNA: TGCAGCGTTGGGGCAGTATCCTCCTACGAGCAGTACTTC. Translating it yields CSVGAVSSYEQYF.

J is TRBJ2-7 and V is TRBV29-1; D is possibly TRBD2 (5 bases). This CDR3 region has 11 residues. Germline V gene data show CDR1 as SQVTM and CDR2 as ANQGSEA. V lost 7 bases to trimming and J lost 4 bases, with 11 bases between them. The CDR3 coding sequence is TGCAGCGCGGGGATAACGTACGAGCAGTACTTC. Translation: CSAGITYEQYF.

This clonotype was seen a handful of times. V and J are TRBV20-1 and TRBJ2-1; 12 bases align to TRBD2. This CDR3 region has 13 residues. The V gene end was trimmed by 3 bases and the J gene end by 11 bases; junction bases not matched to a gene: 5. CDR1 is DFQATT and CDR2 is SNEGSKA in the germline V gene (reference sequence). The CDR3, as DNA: TGCAGTGCTAGTCTAGCGGGGGGGTCTAAGCAGTTCTTC. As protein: CSASLAGGSKQFF.

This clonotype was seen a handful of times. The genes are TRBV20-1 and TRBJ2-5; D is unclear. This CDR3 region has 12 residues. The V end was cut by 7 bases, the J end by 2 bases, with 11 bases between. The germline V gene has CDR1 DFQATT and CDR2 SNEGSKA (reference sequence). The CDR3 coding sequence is TGCAGTGGGGCGTTTTTACAAGAGACCCAGTACTTC. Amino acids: CSGAFLQETQYF.

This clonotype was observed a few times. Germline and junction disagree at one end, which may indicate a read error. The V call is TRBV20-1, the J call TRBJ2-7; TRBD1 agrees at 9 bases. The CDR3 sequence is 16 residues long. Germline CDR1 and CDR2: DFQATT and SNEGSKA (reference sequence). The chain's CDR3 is CSASGTGRTISHEQYF. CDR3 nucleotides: TGCAGTGCTTCCGGGACAGGGCGTACGATCTCCCACGAGCAGTACTTC.

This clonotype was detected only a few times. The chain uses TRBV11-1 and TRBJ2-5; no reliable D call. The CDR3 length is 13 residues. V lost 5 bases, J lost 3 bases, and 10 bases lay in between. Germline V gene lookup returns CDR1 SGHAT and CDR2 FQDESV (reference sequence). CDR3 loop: CASSQSAEETQYF. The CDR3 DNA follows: TGTGCCAGCAGCCAGTCAGCAGAAGAGACCCAGTACTTC. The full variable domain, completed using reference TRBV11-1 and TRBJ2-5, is EAEVAQSPRYKITEKSQAVAFWCDPISGHATLYWYRQILGQGPELLVQFQDESVVDDSQLPKDRFSAERLKGVDSTLKIQPAELGDSAMYLCASSQSAEETQYFGPGTRLLVL.

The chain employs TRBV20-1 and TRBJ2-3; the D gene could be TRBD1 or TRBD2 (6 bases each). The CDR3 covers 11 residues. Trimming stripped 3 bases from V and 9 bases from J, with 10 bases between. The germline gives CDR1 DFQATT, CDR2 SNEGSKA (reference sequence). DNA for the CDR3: TGCAGTGCTAGTTACGGGGGCACGCAGTATTTT. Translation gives CSASYGGTQYF.

CDR3: CASRPDGYGETQYF. CDR3 DNA sequence: TGTGCCAGCAGGCCTGACGGCTACGGTGAGACCCAGTACTTC. The rearrangement joins TRBV5-5 to TRBJ2-5, with unresolved D. The length of the CDR3 is 14 residues. CDR1 is SGHKS and CDR2 is YYEKEE in the germline V gene (reference sequence). Trimming took 5 bases from V and 5 from J, leaving 16 bases between them.

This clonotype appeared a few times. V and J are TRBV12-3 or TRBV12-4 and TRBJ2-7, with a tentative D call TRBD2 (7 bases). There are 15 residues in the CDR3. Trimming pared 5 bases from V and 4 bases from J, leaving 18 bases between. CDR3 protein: CASSLHGGADYEQYF. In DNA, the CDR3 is TGTGCCAGCAGTCTCCATGGGGGGGCCGATTACGAGCAGTACTTC.

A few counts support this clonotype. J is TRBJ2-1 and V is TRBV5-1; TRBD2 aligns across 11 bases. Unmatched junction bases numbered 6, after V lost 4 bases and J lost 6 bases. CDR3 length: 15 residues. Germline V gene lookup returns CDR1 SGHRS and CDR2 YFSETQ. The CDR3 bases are TGCGCCAGCAGCCCGGGACTAGCGGAATCCAATGAGCAGTTCTTC. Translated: CASSPGLAESNEQFF.

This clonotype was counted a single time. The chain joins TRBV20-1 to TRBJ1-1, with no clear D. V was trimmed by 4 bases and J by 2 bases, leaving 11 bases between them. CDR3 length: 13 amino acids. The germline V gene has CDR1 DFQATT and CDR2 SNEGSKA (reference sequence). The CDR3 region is CSANREENTEAFF. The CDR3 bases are TGCAGTGCTAACCGGGAAGAAAACACTGAAGCTTTCTTT.

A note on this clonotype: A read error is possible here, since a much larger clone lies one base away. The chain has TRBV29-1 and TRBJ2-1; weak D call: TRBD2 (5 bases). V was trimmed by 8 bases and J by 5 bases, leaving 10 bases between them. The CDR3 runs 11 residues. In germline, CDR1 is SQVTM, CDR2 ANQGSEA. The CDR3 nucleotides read TGCAGCACTGGAGCGGACAATGAGCAGTTCTTC. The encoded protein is CSTGADNEQFF.

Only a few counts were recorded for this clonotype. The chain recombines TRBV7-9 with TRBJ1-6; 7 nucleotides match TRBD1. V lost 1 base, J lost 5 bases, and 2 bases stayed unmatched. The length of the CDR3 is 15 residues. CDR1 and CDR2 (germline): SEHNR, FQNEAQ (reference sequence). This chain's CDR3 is CASSLEQGNNSPLHF. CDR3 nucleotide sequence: TGTGCCAGCAGCTTAGAACAGGGGAATAATTCACCCCTCCACTTT.

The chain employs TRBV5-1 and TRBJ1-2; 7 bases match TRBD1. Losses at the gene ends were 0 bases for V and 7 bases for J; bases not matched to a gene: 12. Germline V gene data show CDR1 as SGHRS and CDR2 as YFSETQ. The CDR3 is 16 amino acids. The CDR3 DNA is TGCGCCAGCAGCTTGGGAGGGGGACAGCAGCTTTGTGGCTACACCTTC. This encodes CASSLGGGQQLCGYTF.

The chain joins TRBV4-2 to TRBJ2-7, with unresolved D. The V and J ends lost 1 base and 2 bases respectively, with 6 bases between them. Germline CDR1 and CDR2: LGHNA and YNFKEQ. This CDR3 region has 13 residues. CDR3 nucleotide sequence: TGTGCCAGCAGCCAAGCCCGAGCCTACGAGCAGTACTTC. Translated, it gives CASSQARAYEQYF.